Shown below are 17 T cell receptor beta chains from a single sample sequenced in a study of control samples from healthy donors and cancer patients. Here immunoSEQ multiplex PCR was the method, and the copy in TCRdb shows in-frame clones only, minus some. The sample records hundreds of thousands of clones, over 75% being singletons. The source material was PBMCs. The receptor source for this set is a woman aged 60-75 years with lung cancer.

This rearrangement joins TRBV5-4 to TRBJ1-1; D is possibly TRBD1 (5 bases). This CDR3 is 15 amino acids long. V was clipped by 6 bases and J by 0 bases, with 15 bases between them. The germline CDR1 and CDR2 sequences are SGHNT and YYREEE (reference sequence). In DNA, the CDR3 is TGTGCCAGCACTCTGGGGGGGTTACTGAACACTGAAGCTTTCTTT. It codes for CASTLGGLLNTEAFF.

The gene calls are TRBV9 and TRBJ1-6; D possibly corresponds to TRBD1 (5 bases). CDR3 length: 13 residues. Germline V CDR1 and CDR2: SGDLS, YYNGEE. V was pared by 4 bases and J by 10 bases, with 12 bases between. Written as DNA, the CDR3 is TGTGCCAGCAGCTTGACAGCGGAATCACCCCTCCACTTT. Translation gives CASSLTAESPLHF.

The chain recombines TRBV10-3 with TRBJ1-6; 8 positions agree with TRBD1. This CDR3 has 13 amino acids. Losses at the gene ends were 8 bases for V and 7 bases for J; bases not matched to a gene: 4. Looked up from germline, CDR1 is ENHRY and CDR2 is SYGVKD. CDR3: CAIGQGGNSPLHF. CDR3 sequence (DNA): TGTGCCATCGGACAGGGAGGAAATTCACCCCTCCACTTT.

There are a few counts of this clone. The rearrangement links TRBV10-1 to TRBJ2-3; no reliable D call. Looked up from germline, CDR1 is WNHNN and CDR2 is SYGVQD (reference sequence). CDR3 length: 15 residues. The ends were cut back, 1 base at V and 1 base at J, with 9 bases in the middle. CDR3 in amino acids: CASSELGKGTDTQYF. In nucleotides, the CDR3 is TGCGCCAGCAGTGAGTTGGGGAAAGGCACAGATACGCAGTATTTT.

In regard to this clone: This sample also contains other DNA sequences that code for the same CDR3. The genes are TRBV19 and TRBJ2-2, with 9 nucleotides matching TRBD2. The CDR3 is made up of 17 amino acids. From germline, CDR1 is LNHDA and CDR2 SQIVND (reference sequence). Unmatched junction bases numbered 7, after V lost 3 bases and J lost 2 bases. CDR3: CASSIVAGGPNTGELFF. CDR3 DNA: TGTGCCAGTAGTATTGTCGCGGGGGGGCCTAACACCGGGGAGCTGTTTTTT.

The chain carries TRBV7-3 and TRBJ1-1; D is possibly TRBD1 (6 bases). Germline V gene sequence: CDR1 SGHTA, CDR2 FQGTGA. V lost 5 bases and J lost 1, with 17 bases in between. This CDR3 spans 16 amino acids. The CDR3 region is CASSERTGHQNTEAFF. CDR3 coding DNA: TGTGCCAGCAGCGAACGGACGGGACATCAGAACACTGAAGCTTTCTTT. The entire variable domain, with the rest obtained from reference TRBV7-3 and TRBJ1-1, is as follows: GAGVSQTPSNKVTEKGKYVELRCDPISGHTALYWYRQSLGQGPEFLIYFQGTGAADDSGLPNDRFFAVRPEGSVSTLKIQRTERGDSAVYLCASSERTGHQNTEAFFGQGTRLTVV.

The J gene is TRBJ1-5, the V gene TRBV27; TRBD1 aligns across 7 bases. J lost 2 bases, V lost 2 bases, and 6 bases had no gene match. Germline CDR1 MNHEY, CDR2 SMNVEV (reference sequence). CDR3 length equals 16 residues. The CDR3 region is CASSLRQGVRNQPQHF. The CDR3 DNA follows: TGTGCCAGCAGTTTAAGGCAGGGGGTCCGCAATCAGCCCCAGCATTTT.

The chain is built from TRBV27 and TRBJ1-5; possibly TRBD1 for D (5 bases). Trimming took 5 bases from V and 5 from J, leaving 13 bases between them. The germline V gene has CDR1 MNHEY and CDR2 SMNVEV (reference sequence). CDR3 length: 14 residues. CDR3 sequence: CASSQGGLYQPQHF. CDR3 DNA: TGTGCCAGCAGTCAGGGCGGTTTATATCAGCCCCAGCATTTT.

The V call is TRBV15, the J call TRBJ2-1; D tentatively reads TRBD1 or TRBD2 (5 bases each). Germline V gives CDR1 LNHNV, CDR2 YYDKDF (reference sequence). V shed 3 bases and J shed 8 bases, with 14 bases lying between them. This CDR3 region has 14 residues. The CDR3 spells CATSRGPLRDEQFF. The DNA of the CDR3 is TGTGCCACCAGCAGGGGACCCCTGAGGGATGAGCAGTTCTTC.

The chain carries TRBV24-1 and TRBJ1-4, with D uncertain. The CDR3 is made up of 15 amino acids. CDR1 is KGHDR and CDR2 is SFDVKD in the germline V gene. V was shortened by 6 bases and J by 0 bases, with 10 bases between the two germline ends. CDR3 nucleotide sequence: TGTGCCACCAGTTCCGGGATCTCAACTAATGAAAAACTGTTTTTT. Protein product: CATSSGISTNEKLFF.

This clone was detected only a few times. The gene calls are TRBV3-1 (or the pseudogene TRBV3-2) and TRBJ2-7; 7 bases align to TRBD1. This CDR3 comprises 13 residues. Trimming at V came to 1 base and at J to 3 bases, leaving 0 bases not matched to a gene. Germline V gives CDR1 LGHDT, CDR2 YNNKEL (reference sequence). CDR3 bases: TGTGCCAGCAGCCAAGGACAGGGCTACGAGCAGTACTTC. Amino acid sequence: CASSQGQGYEQYF.

This chain uses TRBV5-4 with TRBJ2-7, with D perhaps matching TRBD1 (6 bases). V lost 3 bases and J 4 bases, leaving 20 bases between the germline ends. CDR1 is SGHNT, CDR2 YYREEE, per germline (reference sequence). This CDR3 has 16 residues. CDR3 coding DNA: TGTGCCAGCAGCTCTAACCCCCCGGCCCAGGGGTACGAGCAGTACTTC. Its protein product is CASSSNPPAQGYEQYF.

The chain has TRBV9 and TRBJ2-2; 7 nucleotides match TRBD1. With 0 bases clipped from V and 13 bases from J, the junction kept 6 bases outside the gene matches. The CDR3 has 13 amino acids. Germline CDR1 SGDLS, CDR2 YYNGEE. CDR3 sequence reads: CASSVEWTGGLFF. The CDR3 DNA follows: TGTGCCAGCAGCGTAGAATGGACAGGAGGGCTGTTTTTT.

This clone appeared once. The rearrangement links TRBV2 to TRBJ2-3; D may be TRBD2 (5 bases). The CDR3 is 14 residues long. Trimming pared 4 bases from V and 6 bases from J, leaving 14 bases between. CDR1 is SNHLY, CDR2 FYNNEI, per germline. The CDR3 DNA reads as TGTGCCAGCAGTGCCCTCCCGGGGTCTGATACGCAGTATTTT. Its translation is CASSALPGSDTQYF.

V is TRBV7-2 and J is TRBJ2-7, with 10 bases fitting TRBD2. Per germline, CDR1 SGHTA and CDR2 FQGNSA. The V segment lost 2 bases and the J segment 6 bases; nucleotides outside the gene matches: 19. The CDR3 covers 19 residues. The CDR3 DNA is TGTGCCAGCAGCTTATTCTCGGGACTAGCGCAGTCCTTCGGGGCCGAGCAGTACTTC. Amino acid sequence: CASSLFSGLAQSFGAEQYF.

The chain carries TRBV28 and TRBJ1-1; 7 bases agree with TRBD1. V lost 2 bases and J lost 10; bases outside the gene matches: 4. Looked up from germline, CDR1 is MDHEN and CDR2 is SYDVKM. The CDR3 is 12 amino acids. For the CDR3, the DNA is TGTGCCAGCAGTTTAGGTAGGGGGCGAGCTTTCTTT. This encodes CASSLGRGRAFF.

This clone was found once. The chain employs TRBV15 and TRBJ1-2; 8 bases match TRBD1. V shed 0 bases and J 5 bases; nucleotides not matched to a gene: 11. The CDR3 length is 17 residues. Germline V gene data show CDR1 as LNHNV and CDR2 as YYDKDF (reference sequence). In DNA form, the CDR3 reads TGTGCCACCAGCAGAGATTCTGGGTACAGGGGGATTTATGGCTACACCTTC. Protein product: CATSRDSGYRGIYGYTF.